This T cell receptor beta chain appears in the sequencing data of a study of PD-1 blockade in mismatch repair-deficient tumors. Comments on this clone: Its antigen is still unknown.

Regarding time point: roughly 10-day in vitro stimulation with candidate neoantigen peptide 6. Clones were read by immunoSEQ multiplex PCR, and TCRdb kept only the in-frame ones, dropping some. The data hold about 14,000 clones, with more than 85% observed a single time. The V gene end was trimmed by 10 bases and the J gene end by 2 bases; junction bases not matched to a gene: 13. The germline V gene encodes CDR1 MDHEN and CDR2 SYDVKM. The CDR3 has 15 amino acids. This specimen consisted of cells cultured in vitro, obtained from a patient treated with pembrolizumab. This chain joins TRBV28 and TRBJ2-7; 8 nucleotides line up with TRBD2. The clonotype originates from an adult with mismatch repair-deficient cancer. Here the CDR3 reads CATRRGSGAPYEQYF. The CDR3 coding sequence is TGTGCCACCAGGCGGGGTAGCGGGGCCCCCTACGAGCAGTACTTC.